A selection of T cell receptor beta chains follows, all from one sample in a study of Ad26.COV2.S vaccination and SARS-CoV-2 variants. This table comes from immunoSEQ multiplex PCR, and its TCRdb copy is limited to in-frame clones, with some not included. The table includes about 680,000 clones, roughly nine tenths detected once. Sequences were derived from peripheral blood, sampled in a trial of Ad26.COV2.S vaccine versus placebo. The receptors were gathered from a person between 18 and 65 years old who received the Ad26.COV2.S COVID-19 vaccine or a placebo. Both conserved end residues are part of each CDR3. The D gene is left open where the match is weak. Clone size is stated in some rows and not others, as once, few, many or a class when expanded.

CDR3 | DNA | J | V | D | size
CASSPSGRGETQYF | TGTGCCAGCAGCCCCTCCGGGAGAGGAGAGACCCAGTACTTC | TRBJ2-5 | TRBV9 | . | once
CASSLGLTWASGRIDEQYF | TGTGCCAGCAGCTTAGGCCTAACGTGGGCTAGCGGGAGGATCGACGAGCAGTACTTC | TRBJ2-7 | TRBV13 | TRBD2 | .
CASSPRDYGGYTF | TGTGCCAGCAGCCCCAGGGACTACGGGGGCTACACCTTC | TRBJ1-2 | TRBV7-9 | . | once
CASSIGGGAGWFNEQFF | TGTGCCAGTAGTATAGGGGGTGGGGCAGGGTGGTTCAATGAGCAGTTCTTC | TRBJ2-1 | TRBV19 | . | .
CASSSDNSPLHF | TGTGCCAGCAGCTCCGATAATTCACCCCTCCACTTT | TRBJ1-6 | TRBV11-2 | . | .
CASKGDGETQYF | TGTGCCAGCAAGGGGGATGGGGAGACCCAGTACTTC | TRBJ2-5 | TRBV12-3/TRBV12-4 | . | .
CASSGGSAYNSPLHF | TGTGCCAGCAGCGGGGGGTCTGCCTATAATTCACCCCTCCACTTT | TRBJ1-6 | TRBV7-9 | . | .
CASSLVWGTGNAGELFF | TGCGCCAGCAGCTTGGTGTGGGGGACAGGGAATGCCGGGGAGCTGTTTTTT | TRBJ2-2 | TRBV5-1 | TRBD1 | .
CASSPNPGSTDTQYF | TGTGCCAGCTCACCTAATCCCGGTAGCACAGATACGCAGTATTTT | TRBJ2-3 | TRBV18 | . | .
CASSDPLLSYNEQFF | TGTGCCAGCAGTGACCCCCTCCTCTCCTACAATGAGCAGTTCTTC | TRBJ2-1 | TRBV2 | . | .
CATQGSGRKGWEQFF | TGTGCCACTCAGGGGAGCGGGAGGAAAGGGTGGGAGCAGTTCTTC | TRBJ2-1 | TRBV3-1/TRBV3-2 | TRBD2 | .
CASSTQLAGFYEQYF | TGTGCCAGCAGCACCCAGCTAGCGGGTTTCTACGAGCAGTACTTC | TRBJ2-7 | TRBV6-5 | TRBD2 | .
CASSQGGGTEAFF | TGTGCCAGCAGCCAAGGAGGGGGGACTGAAGCTTTCTTT | TRBJ1-1 | TRBV3-1/TRBV3-2 | . | .
CASSLEPGSGYEQYF | TGTGCCAGCAGCTTAGAGCCAGGCTCGGGCTACGAGCAGTACTTC | TRBJ2-7 | TRBV11-2 | . | .
CASSPRTGGLGYTF | TGTGCCAGCAGTCCCCGGACAGGGGGCTTGGGCTACACCTTC | TRBJ1-2 | TRBV6-6 | TRBD1 | .
CAAVGQRNQPQHF | TGTGCCGCTGTCGGACAGCGCAATCAGCCCCAGCATTTT | TRBJ1-5 | TRBV6-5 | . | .
CASSLGGTLSYEQYF | TGTGCCAGCAGCTTAGGAGGGACTCTTTCCTACGAGCAGTACTTC | TRBJ2-7 | TRBV7-9 | . | .
CASSRHSQGLGYGYTF | TGTGCCAGCAGCCGACATTCACAGGGACTCGGCTATGGCTACACCTTC | TRBJ1-2 | TRBV3-1/TRBV3-2 | . | .
CASSLTEGSEAFF | TGTGCCAGCAGCTTAACCGAGGGGTCTGAAGCTTTCTTT | TRBJ1-1 | TRBV7-3 | . | .
CASSFIGTDTIYF | TGTGCCAGCAGCTTTATTGGGACGGACACCATATATTTT | TRBJ1-3 | TRBV11-2 | . | .
CSASGPLRTEKLFF | TGCAGTGCTAGTGGGCCTCTCCGGACGGAAAAACTGTTTTTT | TRBJ1-4 | TRBV20-1 | . | .
CASSFGQGPYEQYF | TGTGCCAGCAGTTTCGGACAGGGCCCCTACGAGCAGTACTTC | TRBJ2-7 | TRBV6-5 | TRBD1 | .
CASSLRLVGTDTQYF | TGTGCCAGCAGCTTGCGGCTAGTGGGCACAGATACGCAGTATTTT | TRBJ2-3 | TRBV5-8 | . | .
CASSGELGYNEQFF | TGTGCCAGCAGTGGTGAGCTCGGCTACAATGAGCAGTTCTTC | TRBJ2-1 | TRBV6-4 | . | .
CASSLGGQGTEAFF | TGCGCCAGCAGCCTAGGGGGGCAGGGCACTGAAGCTTTCTTT | TRBJ1-1 | TRBV5-1 | . | .
CATSDFSTGTGELFF | TGTGCCACCAGTGATTTCAGTACAGGGACCGGGGAGCTGTTTTTT | TRBJ2-2 | TRBV24-1 | . | .
CASSLRPGQGAFEQYF | TGCGCCAGCAGCTTGAGACCGGGACAGGGGGCCTTCGAGCAGTACTTC | TRBJ2-7 | TRBV5-1 | TRBD1 | few
CAWMGGVSGNTIYF | TGTGCCTGGATGGGAGGAGTCTCTGGAAACACCATATATTTT | TRBJ1-3 | TRBV30 | . | .
CASSTHGQANQPQHF | TGTGCCAGCAGCACCCATGGACAGGCCAATCAGCCCCAGCATTTT | TRBJ1-5 | TRBV7-8 | TRBD1 | .
CSVQTGVYYGYTF | TGCAGCGTCCAAACAGGGGTCTACTATGGCTACACCTTC | TRBJ1-2 | TRBV29-1 | TRBD1 | .
CASSPLTVSSGNTIYF | TGTGCCAGTAGTCCTTTGACAGTCTCCTCTGGAAACACCATATATTTT | TRBJ1-3 | TRBV19 | . | few
CASSPSGGPYNEQFF | TGTGCCAGCAGTCCTTCAGGGGGGCCCTACAATGAGCAGTTCTTC | TRBJ2-1 | TRBV6-5 | . | few
CASSPGALPYNSPLHF | TGTGCCAGCAGTCCCGGGGCGCTCCCCTATAATTCACCCCTCCACTTT | TRBJ1-6 | TRBV2 | . | .
CASSEAGRVGSPTHF | TGTGCCAGCAGTGAAGCTGGCAGGGTGGGGAGCCCCACACATTTT | TRBJ1-5 | TRBV2 | . | .
CASSGLGAKNIQYF | TGTGCCAGCTCGGGGCTAGGAGCCAAAAACATTCAGTACTTC | TRBJ2-4 | TRBV18 | . | .
CASSSQAAANQPQHF | TGTGCCAGCAGCTCCCAGGCGGCAGCGAATCAGCCCCAGCATTTT | TRBJ1-5 | TRBV7-2 | . | .
CASSVGTGGNYGYTF | TGTGCCAGCAGCGTAGGGACAGGGGGCAACTATGGCTACACCTTC | TRBJ1-2 | TRBV9 | TRBD1 | .
CASSYNGAVTEAFF | TGTGCCAGCAGTTACAACGGTGCAGTCACTGAAGCTTTCTTT | TRBJ1-1 | TRBV6-5 | . | .
CASRPTGGFSPLHF | TGTGCCAGCAGACCCACAGGGGGATTTTCACCCCTCCACTTT | TRBJ1-6 | TRBV27 | TRBD1 | .
CATSDFPSGGNNEQFF | TGTGCCACCAGTGATTTTCCTAGCGGGGGGAACAATGAGCAGTTCTTC | TRBJ2-1 | TRBV24-1 | TRBD2 | .
CAISVGGSTDTQYF | TGTGCCATCAGTGTAGGGGGGAGCACAGATACGCAGTATTTT | TRBJ2-3 | TRBV10-3 | . | .
CASRRGQNTGELFF | TGTGCCAGCAGGAGAGGACAGAACACCGGGGAGCTGTTTTTT | TRBJ2-2 | TRBV27 | . | .
CASSPGGTNTEAFF | TGCGCCAGCAGCCCCGGGGGTACGAACACTGAAGCTTTCTTT | TRBJ1-1 | TRBV4-1 | . | once
CASSPGQGNQPQHF | TGTGCCAGCAGTCCGGGACAGGGCAATCAGCCCCAGCATTTT | TRBJ1-5 | TRBV27 | TRBD1 | .
CAWGTGGTEAFF | TGTGCCTGGGGAACTGGGGGCACTGAAGCTTTCTTT | TRBJ1-1 | TRBV30 | . | .
CASNRQGAGGTEAFF | TGTGCCAGCAATAGACAGGGGGCGGGAGGCACTGAAGCTTTCTTT | TRBJ1-1 | TRBV18 | TRBD1 | .
CASSVPGQGGGYTF | TGTGCCAGCAGCGTTCCGGGACAGGGAGGTGGCTACACCTTC | TRBJ1-2 | TRBV9 | TRBD1 | .
CASSSLVNNEQFF | TGCGCCAGCAGCTCACTAGTTAACAATGAGCAGTTCTTC | TRBJ2-1 | TRBV5-1 | . | .
CASSLDEGIGSSPLHF | TGCGCCAGCAGCTTGGACGAAGGGATAGGTAGTTCACCCCTCCACTTT | TRBJ1-6 | TRBV5-1 | . | .
CAWSRGTGFGYGYTF | TGTGCCTGGAGTCGAGGGACAGGGTTTGGCTATGGCTACACCTTC | TRBJ1-2 | TRBV30 | TRBD1 | few
CASTAGGHTDTQYF | TGTGCCAGCACAGCGGGGGGCCACACAGATACGCAGTATTTT | TRBJ2-3 | TRBV2 | TRBD2 | .
CASSSQGTIPNEQFF | TGTGCCAGCAGCTCACAAGGGACTATCCCCAATGAGCAGTTCTTC | TRBJ2-1 | TRBV7-9 | TRBD2 | .
CASSPSQAAGYTF | TGTGCCAGCAGTCCCTCCCAGGCGGCTGGCTACACCTTC | TRBJ1-2 | TRBV12-3/TRBV12-4 | . | .
CASGLAGLTNEQFF | TGTGCCAGCGGACTAGCGGGGCTGACCAATGAGCAGTTCTTC | TRBJ2-1 | TRBV7-9 | TRBD2 | .
CASSWDSGSYEQYF | TGTGCCAGCAGCTGGGACAGTGGCTCCTACGAGCAGTACTTC | TRBJ2-7 | TRBV7-2 | TRBD1 | few